These 18 T cell receptor beta chains share one sample of origin, sequenced in a study of metastatic and nonmetastatic thyroid tumors. TCRdb re-called clones from the PCR reads using MiXCR. The table records 30,000 to 40,000 clones, 25% to 35% of them present only once. Every patient underwent thyroid surgery untreated. The sequenced material came from blood. These receptors came from a female donor with papillary thyroid cancer or a benign thyroid nodule (not recorded which). Some clones in this sample may be carry-over from other donors' samples.

The table lists this clone with many counts. This chain joins TRBV5-1 and TRBJ2-2, with TRBD1 identical over 9 bases. The CDR3 is 17 amino acids. Germline CDR1 is SGHRS and CDR2 is YFSETQ. V gave up 0 bases and J gave up 1 base; unmatched junction bases: 4. CDR3 sequence: CASSLEGQGRNTGELFF. CDR3 DNA: TGCGCCAGCAGCTTGGAAGGACAGGGGAGGAACACCGGGGAGCTGTTTTTT.

This clone appeared a few times. The rearrangement joins TRBV12-3 or TRBV12-4 to TRBJ1-3; D unclear. V lost 5 bases and J 4 bases, leaving 9 bases between the germline ends. The CDR3 is 13 residues long. DNA for the CDR3: TGTGCCAGCAGTCCCCTTGGGGGAAACACCATATATTTT. Its protein is CASSPLGGNTIYF.

The chain is built from TRBV30 and TRBJ2-5, with a possible D match to TRBD2 (6 bases). There are 12 residues in the CDR3. The V gene's germline CDR1 is GTSNPN and CDR2 SVGIG (reference sequence). The germline V and J ends were trimmed by 0 bases and 7 bases, with 9 bases remaining between them. This CDR3 reads CAWSVPGGTQYF. CDR3 nucleotide sequence: TGTGCCTGGAGTGTTCCCGGGGGGACCCAGTACTTC.

The gene calls are TRBV7-9 and TRBJ1-2; TRBD1 matches 11 bases. There are 15 residues in the CDR3. Germline trimming cut 2 bases from V and 9 bases from J; bases unmatched to any gene: 8. Germline values: CDR1 SEHNR, CDR2 FQNEAQ (reference sequence). The DNA for the CDR3 is TGTGCCAGCAGCTTACCGGACAGGGGGCCCGGATGCTACACCTTC. It codes for CASSLPDRGPGCYTF.

The table lists this clone with many counts. The same CDR3 can be traced to other DNA sequences in this sample. The V gene is TRBV9, the J gene TRBJ2-7; a possible D gene is TRBD1 (6 bases). The CDR3 contains 13 residues. Germline V gene lookup returns CDR1 SGDLS and CDR2 YYNGEE. Trimming took off 0 bases at V and 5 bases at J, with 9 bases between the two ends. The chain's CDR3 is CASSVVQGHEQYF. In nucleotides, the CDR3 is TGTGCCAGCAGCGTAGTACAGGGCCACGAGCAGTACTTC.

This clone appeared a few times. V is TRBV28 and J is TRBJ1-5; no definite D call. This CDR3 region has 18 residues. Germline V CDR1 and CDR2: MDHEN, SYDVKM. The germline V and J ends were trimmed by 3 bases and 4 bases, with 22 bases remaining between them. This chain's CDR3 is CASSLDPRYSGSNQPQHF. The CDR3 DNA reads as TGTGCCAGCAGTTTGGACCCAAGGTATAGTGGTAGTAATCAGCCCCAGCATTTT.

This clone was observed many times. The chain uses TRBV5-1 and TRBJ2-5; 8 nucleotides line up with TRBD2. The V segment lost 0 bases and the J segment 5 bases; nucleotides outside the gene matches: 6. The CDR3 spans 15 residues. CDR1 is SGHRS and CDR2 is YFSETQ in the germline V gene. The CDR3 nucleotides are TGCGCCAGCAGCTTGGCCGCGGGGGGTACGGAGACCCAGTACTTC. As protein: CASSLAAGGTETQYF.

The chain recombines TRBV7-6 with TRBJ2-1; 7 bases are a match to TRBD2. The CDR3 length is 14 residues. The ends lost 5 bases at V and 6 bases at J; junction bases unmatched: 7. Per the germline V gene, CDR1 is SGHVS and CDR2 is FNYEAQ. The DNA for the CDR3 is TGTGCCAGCAGCCCCGGACTAGACTCCAATGAGCAGTTCTTC. It codes for CASSPGLDSNEQFF.

This clone is judged medium-sized. The V call is TRBV7-2, the J call TRBJ2-2; 9 nucleotides line up with TRBD2. Germline V gene sequence: CDR1 SGHTA, CDR2 FQGNSA. The V and J ends lost 3 bases and 4 bases, in that order; junction bases with no gene match: 9. This CDR3 has 17 residues. CDR3 in amino acids: CASSFPSGVAGTGELFF. The CDR3 region has the DNA TGTGCCAGCAGCTTTCCTAGCGGGGTAGCGGGCACCGGGGAGCTGTTTTTT.

The rearrangement joins TRBV24-1 to TRBJ2-2, with no clear D. CDR3 length: 9 residues. Germline V CDR1 and CDR2: KGHDR, SFDVKD. Between the trimmed V and J ends, which lost 8 bases and 6 bases, there was a span of 0 bases. The DNA for the CDR3 is TGTGCCACCACCGGGGAGCTGTTTTTT. Its translation is CATTGELFF.

The rearrangement links TRBV19 to TRBJ2-5; D is unresolved. The V gene's germline CDR1 is LNHDA and CDR2 SQIVND (reference sequence). Between the trimmed V and J ends, which lost 7 bases and 2 bases, there was a span of 11 bases. The CDR3 spans 13 residues. The CDR3 DNA is TGTGCCAGTATTATTGTGACTCAAGAGACCCAGTACTTC. Protein sequence: CASIIVTQETQYF. Combining the CDR3 with reference TRBV19 and TRBJ2-5 gives the whole variable domain DGGITQSPKYLFRKEGQNVTLSCEQNLNHDAMYWYRQDPGQGLRLIYYSQIVNDFQKGDIAEGYSVSREKKESFPLTVTSAQKNPTAFYLCASIIVTQETQYFGPGTRLLVL.

With regard to this clone: At one end the junction does not follow the germline gene, possibly because of a read error. This chain joins TRBV18 and TRBJ1-2; TRBD1 matches at 7 bases. The CDR3 consists of 13 residues. Looked up from germline, CDR1 is KGHSH and CDR2 is LQKENI. In DNA form, the CDR3 reads TGTGCCGGCTCATTCCAGGGGGGGTATGGCCACACCTTC. Its protein product is CAGSFQGGYGHTF. The full variable domain, completed using reference TRBV18 and TRBJ1-2, is NAGVMQNPRHLVRRRGQEARLRCSPMKGHSHVYWYRQLPEEGLKFMVYLQKENIIDESGMPKERFSAEFPKEGPSILRIQQVVRGDSAAYFCAGSFQGGYGHTFGSGTRLTVV.

This clone was counted a single time. Germline and junction disagree at one end, which may indicate a read error. The gene calls are TRBV20-1 and TRBJ1-6; D is unclear. Germline V lookup: CDR1 DFQATT, CDR2 SNEGSKA (reference sequence). The CDR3 length is 13 residues. This CDR3 reads CSAAGVHNPPLHF. In DNA, the CDR3 is TGCAGTGCTGCCGGGGTACACAATCCACCGCTCCACTTT.

This clone was recorded at least ten times. The chain is built from TRBV6-2 or TRBV6-3 and TRBJ2-3; 14 nucleotides line up with TRBD2. The germline CDR1 and CDR2 sequences are MNHEY and SVGEGT. This CDR3 has 17 residues. Trimming at V came to 2 bases and at J to 4 bases, leaving 5 bases not matched to a gene. The CDR3 protein is CASSYARLAGGADTQYF. The CDR3, as DNA: TGTGCCAGCAGTTACGCCAGACTAGCGGGAGGGGCAGATACGCAGTATTTT.

The table lists this clone with many counts. This chain joins TRBV20-1 and TRBJ2-1; D perhaps matches TRBD2 (5 bases). Trimming left V 5 bases short and J 7 bases short, with 9 bases between. There are 11 residues in the CDR3. Germline V gene lookup returns CDR1 DFQATT and CDR2 SNEGSKA (reference sequence). CDR3 region: CSARGFNEQFF. CDR3 coding DNA: TGCAGTGCTCGGGGATTTAATGAGCAGTTCTTC.

This clone was recorded many times. V gene TRBV7-9 combines with J gene TRBJ2-7; the D is unclear. V was clipped by 4 bases and J by 3 bases, with 7 bases between them. CDR1 is SEHNR, CDR2 FQNEAQ, per germline (reference sequence). The CDR3 totals 12 residues. For the CDR3, the DNA is TGTGCCAGCAGCTCCGCCCTCTACGAGCAGTACTTC. Translating gives CASSSALYEQYF.

This clone was observed at least ten times. V and J are TRBV27 and TRBJ2-2; 9 bases fit TRBD1. Germline V gene data show CDR1 as MNHEY and CDR2 as SMNVEV (reference sequence). V shed 0 bases, J shed 5 bases, and the junction held 7 bases outside the gene matches. This CDR3 region has 17 residues. CDR3 bases: TGTGCCAGCAGTTTATCGTTCGGAGGACAGGGGACCGGGGAGCTGTTTTTT. Protein: CASSLSFGGQGTGELFF.

This chain uses TRBV4-3 with TRBJ2-1; unclear D gene. This CDR3 is 15 amino acids long. The V gene's germline CDR1 is LGHNA and CDR2 YSLEER. The V end was cut by 0 bases, the J end by 9 bases, with 15 bases between. As DNA, the CDR3 is TGCGCCAGCAGCCAAGAGGCCCTAGTGATGAGTGAGCAGTTCTTC. It specifies CASSQEALVMSEQFF.